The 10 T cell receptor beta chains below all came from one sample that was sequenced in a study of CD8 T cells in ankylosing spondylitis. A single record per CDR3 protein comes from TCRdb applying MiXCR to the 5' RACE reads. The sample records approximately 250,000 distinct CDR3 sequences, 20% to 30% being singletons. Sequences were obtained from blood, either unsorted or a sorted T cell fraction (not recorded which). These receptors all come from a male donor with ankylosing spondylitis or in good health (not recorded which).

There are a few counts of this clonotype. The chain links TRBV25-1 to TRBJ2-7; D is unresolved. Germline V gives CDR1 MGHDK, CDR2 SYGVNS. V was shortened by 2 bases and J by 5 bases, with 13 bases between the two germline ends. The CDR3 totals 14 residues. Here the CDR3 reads CASSEQSPPDEQYF. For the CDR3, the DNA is TGTGCCAGCAGTGAACAGTCACCTCCCGACGAGCAGTACTTC.

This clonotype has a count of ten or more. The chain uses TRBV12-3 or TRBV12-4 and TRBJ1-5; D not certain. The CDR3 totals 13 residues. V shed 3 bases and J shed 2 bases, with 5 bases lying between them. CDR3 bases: TGTGCCAGCAGTTTGGTTGGCAATCAGCCCCAGCATTTT. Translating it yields CASSLVGNQPQHF.

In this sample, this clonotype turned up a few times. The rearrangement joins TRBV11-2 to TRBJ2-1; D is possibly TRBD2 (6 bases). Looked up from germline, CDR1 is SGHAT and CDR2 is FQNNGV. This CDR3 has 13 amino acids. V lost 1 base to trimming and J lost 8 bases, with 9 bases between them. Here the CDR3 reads CASSLGGGDEQFF. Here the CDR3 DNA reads TGTGCCAGCAGCTTAGGGGGAGGCGATGAGCAGTTCTTC.

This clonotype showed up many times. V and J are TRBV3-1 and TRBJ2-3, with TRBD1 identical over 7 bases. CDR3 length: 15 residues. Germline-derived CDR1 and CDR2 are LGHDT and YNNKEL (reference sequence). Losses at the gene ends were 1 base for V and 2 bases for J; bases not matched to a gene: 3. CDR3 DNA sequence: TGTGCCAGCAGCCAAGGGACAGGAAACACAGATACGCAGTATTTT. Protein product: CASSQGTGNTDTQYF.

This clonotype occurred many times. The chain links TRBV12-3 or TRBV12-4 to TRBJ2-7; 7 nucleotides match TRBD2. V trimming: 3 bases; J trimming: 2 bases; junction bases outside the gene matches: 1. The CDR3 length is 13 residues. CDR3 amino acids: CASSFGGTYEQYF. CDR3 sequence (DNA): TGTGCCAGCAGTTTCGGGGGGACCTACGAGCAGTACTTC.

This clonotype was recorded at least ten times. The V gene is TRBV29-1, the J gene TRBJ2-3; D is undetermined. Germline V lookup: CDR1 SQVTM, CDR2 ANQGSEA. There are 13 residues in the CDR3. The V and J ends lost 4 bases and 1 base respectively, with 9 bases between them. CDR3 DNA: TGCAGCGTTGGGCGCGGAGGCACAGATACGCAGTATTTT. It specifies CSVGRGGTDTQYF.

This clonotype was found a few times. As DNA, the CDR3 is TGCAGTGCCCCGACAGCTGGGGCCAACGTCCTGACTTTC. Translation: CSAPTAGANVLTF. V is TRBV20-1 and J is TRBJ2-6, with TRBD1 as a possible D gene (5 bases). Trimming removed 6 bases at V and 2 bases at J, with 8 bases between. Germline-derived CDR1 and CDR2 are DFQATT and SNEGSKA (reference sequence). This CDR3 has 13 amino acids.

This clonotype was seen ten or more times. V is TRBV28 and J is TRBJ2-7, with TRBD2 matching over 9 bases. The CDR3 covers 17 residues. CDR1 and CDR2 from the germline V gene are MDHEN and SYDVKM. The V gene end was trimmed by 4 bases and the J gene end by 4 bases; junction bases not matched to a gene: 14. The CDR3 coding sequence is TGTGCCAGCAGTTCCCCTCCCCTGGCGGGGGGGGGGTACGAGCAGTACTTC. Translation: CASSSPPLAGGGYEQYF.

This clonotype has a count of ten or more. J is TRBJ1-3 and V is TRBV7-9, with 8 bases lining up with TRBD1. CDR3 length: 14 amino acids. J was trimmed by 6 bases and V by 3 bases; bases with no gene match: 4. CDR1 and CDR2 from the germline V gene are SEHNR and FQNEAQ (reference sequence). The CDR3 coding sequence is TGTGCCAGCAGCTTTGGACAGGGACTAAACACCATATATTTT. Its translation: CASSFGQGLNTIYF.

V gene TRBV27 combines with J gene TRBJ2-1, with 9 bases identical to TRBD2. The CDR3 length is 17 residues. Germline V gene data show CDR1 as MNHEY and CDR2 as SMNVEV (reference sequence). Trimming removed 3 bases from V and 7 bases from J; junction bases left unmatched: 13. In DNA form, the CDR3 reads TGTGCCAGCAGTTTCCTTGGGAGAGCGGGGGGCGGGAATGAGCAGTTCTTC. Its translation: CASSFLGRAGGGNEQFF.